This T cell receptor (beta chain) was retrieved from a study of shared clonotypes between healthy human individuals. Overall study findings and caveats: A handful of donors had 4% to 6.5% of their naive CD4 clonotypes in common.

Germline CDR1 reads SGHNT; CDR2 reads YENEEA. This CDR3 has 17 residues. Losses at the gene ends were 5 bases for V and 5 bases for J; bases not matched to a gene: 10. Remarks on this clone: Its antigen is as yet unknown.

It was at deep level that the assay was run. It was about 210 ng DNA, around 32,000 T cell genomes, that sorted-subset replicate PCRs used. Clones were read by immunoSEQ multiplex PCR, and TCRdb kept only the in-frame ones, dropping some. This sample has 1,500,000 or so clones, with roughly 96% found just once. The clonotype originates from a man aged 25-45 years in good health. The chain is built from TRBV11-3 and TRBJ2-2; 11 bases align to TRBD1. Sequencing used naive CD4+ T cells sorted from blood. Subset noted: CD45RA+ positively selected. CDR3 sequence (DNA): TGTGCCAGCAGCCCCCGAAGTGGACAGGGGGCGACCGGGGAGCTGTTTTTT. Its protein product is CASSPRSGQGATGELFF.